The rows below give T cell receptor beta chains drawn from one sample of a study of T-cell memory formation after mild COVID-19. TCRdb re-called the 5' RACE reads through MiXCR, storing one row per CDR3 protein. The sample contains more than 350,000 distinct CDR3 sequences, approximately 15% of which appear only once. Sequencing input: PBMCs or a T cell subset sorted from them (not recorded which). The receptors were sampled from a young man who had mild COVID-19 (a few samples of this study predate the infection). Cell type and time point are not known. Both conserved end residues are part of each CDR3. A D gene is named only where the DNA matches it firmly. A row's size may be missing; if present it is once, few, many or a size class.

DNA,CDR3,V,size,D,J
TGTGCCAGCAGCCTCTCCTGGGGACAAGAGACCCAGTACTTC,CASSLSWGQETQYF,TRBV7-2,many,.,TRBJ2-5
TGTGCCAGCAGCGTTGAGGGGAGGGGTGAAAAACTGTTTTTT,CASSVEGRGEKLFF,TRBV9,.,.,TRBJ1-4
TGTGCCAGCAGCACCAAGAAGGCCACAGATACGCAGTATTTT,CASSTKKATDTQYF,TRBV28,.,.,TRBJ2-3
TGTGCCAGCAGTGTAGGTTCGGAGACCCAGTACTTC,CASSVGSETQYF,TRBV25-1,.,.,TRBJ2-5
TGTGCCAGTATTCCCAGTTCTCAGGGGAACACTGAAGCTTTCTTT,CASIPSSQGNTEAFF,TRBV19,.,.,TRBJ1-1
TGCAGTGCTAGACTGGGGATCGAGCAGTACTTC,CSARLGIEQYF,TRBV20-1,few,.,TRBJ2-7
TGTGCCAGCAGTTTGGGGGCGGGGCTTAACACAGATACGCAGTATTTT,CASSLGAGLNTDTQYF,TRBV12-3/TRBV12-4,few,.,TRBJ2-3
TGTGCCACCAGCTCGGCGGGAGGGCAGTTCTTC,CATSSAGGQFF,TRBV15,.,TRBD2,TRBJ2-1
TGTGCCAGCAGTTACTCGGTCCGACAGGGAGGAGATACGCAGTATTTT,CASSYSVRQGGDTQYF,TRBV6-2/TRBV6-3,few,.,TRBJ2-3
TGTGCCAGCAGCCCCATTTGGGGGACAGGTCGGTTCACTGAAGCTTTCTTT,CASSPIWGTGRFTEAFF,TRBV7-9,.,TRBD1,TRBJ1-1
TGCGCCAGCAGCCTTGGGGGACTAGTGCCACGATCCTACAATGAGCAGTTCTTC,CASSLGGLVPRSYNEQFF,TRBV4-1,.,TRBD2,TRBJ2-1
TGCAGTGCACCCGACAGGGGCGGTAGCACAGATACGCAGTATTTT,CSAPDRGGSTDTQYF,TRBV20-1,many,TRBD1,TRBJ2-3
TGCAGCGTTTCGGGACAGGGGGAATTCGGCAATCAGCCCCAGCATTTT,CSVSGQGEFGNQPQHF,TRBV29-1,few,TRBD1,TRBJ1-5
TGTGCCAGCAGTTCCACCCGGACAGCTGGGCGTGTAGATACGCAGTATTTT,CASSSTRTAGRVDTQYF,TRBV6-6,few,.,TRBJ2-3
TGTGCCAGCAGCCCAGACAGGGGGCTACAAGAGACCCAGTACTTC,CASSPDRGLQETQYF,TRBV5-6,.,TRBD1,TRBJ2-5
TGTGCCAGCAGCACCTTGGGACGCCGGACAGATACGCAGTATTTT,CASSTLGRRTDTQYF,TRBV9,.,.,TRBJ2-3
TGTGCCTGGAGTACCCGCAGGGGCCCTCTGACCCCGGATACCAAAGCTAACTATGGCTACACCTTC,CAWSTRRGPLTPDTKANYGYTF,TRBV30,.,.,TRBJ1-2
TGCGCCAGCAGCTTCGACGGTTCGGCGGAAGAGACCCAGTACTTC,CASSFDGSAEETQYF,TRBV5-1,many,.,TRBJ2-5
TGTGCCAGCAGCCCGGACAGGGTAACTTACGAGCAGTACTTC,CASSPDRVTYEQYF,TRBV7-2,few,TRBD1,TRBJ2-7
TGCGCCAGCAGCTTGGTAGGAGGGGATTACTCCGGGGAGCTGTTTTTT,CASSLVGGDYSGELFF,TRBV5-1,few,.,TRBJ2-2
TGCAGTGCTGCTACCGGGACCACCTATGGCTACACCTTC,CSAATGTTYGYTF,TRBV20-1,.,.,TRBJ1-2
TGTGCCAGCAGCTTACAGGCGAACACTGAAGCTTTCTTT,CASSLQANTEAFF,TRBV7-9,many,.,TRBJ1-1
TGCGCCAGCAGCTTGGGTGGCAGGGTGAGCACAGATACGCAGTATTTT,CASSLGGRVSTDTQYF,TRBV5-1,many,.,TRBJ2-3
TGTGCCACCAGTGACATACTTGGCTACACCTTC,CATSDILGYTF,TRBV24-1,few,.,TRBJ1-2
TGTGCCACCAGTGATCCAAGGACAGGTCAGCCAGATACGCAGTATTTT,CATSDPRTGQPDTQYF,TRBV24-1,once,TRBD1,TRBJ2-3
TGTGCCAGCAGCCCGCCAGGGAGTAGGGAGACCCAGTACTTC,CASSPPGSRETQYF,TRBV5-4,few,.,TRBJ2-5
TGTGCCAGCAGCCAATCCGGGGGGTTGGAAAATTCACCCCTCCACTTT,CASSQSGGLENSPLHF,TRBV3-1,.,.,TRBJ1-6
TGTGCCAGCAGCGGCCGGGACAGGGCTGGCACCGGGGAGCTGTTTTTT,CASSGRDRAGTGELFF,TRBV11-3,few,TRBD1,TRBJ2-2
TGTGCCAGCAGCTTACTCCCTAGCGGGGGGTCACAAGAGACCCAGTACTTC,CASSLLPSGGSQETQYF,TRBV11-2,.,TRBD2,TRBJ2-5
TGTGCCAGCAGCTTGACGGCAGGGAACACCGGGGAGCTGTTTTTT,CASSLTAGNTGELFF,TRBV7-2,few,.,TRBJ2-2
TGTGCTAGCAGCTCCTCCGGGACTAGCGGGACCCAGTACTTC,CASSSSGTSGTQYF,TRBV7-7,.,TRBD2,TRBJ2-5
TGTGCCAGCAGTTTGGACAGGGCATCAGGAAACACCATATATTTT,CASSLDRASGNTIYF,TRBV7-2,.,TRBD1,TRBJ1-3
TGTGCCAGCATGGAGGGGGGAGCCGCCGGGGAGCTGTTTTTT,CASMEGGAAGELFF,TRBV9,.,.,TRBJ2-2
TGTGCCAGCAGGGCAAATGTAGGGGACACTGAAGCTTTCTTT,CASRANVGDTEAFF,TRBV7-9,few,.,TRBJ1-1
TGTGCCAGCAGCTTAGGGCTTGTACGGCTAGCGGGGAGAAGCACAGATACGCAGTATTTT,CASSLGLVRLAGRSTDTQYF,TRBV7-9,.,TRBD2,TRBJ2-3
TGTGCCAGCAGCAAAGGTGTGCGCAATCAGCCCCAGCATTTT,CASSKGVRNQPQHF,TRBV21-1,few,.,TRBJ1-5
TGTGCCAGCAGCTTAGAGTACTTGGTACGGGGCACAGATACGCAGTATTTT,CASSLEYLVRGTDTQYF,TRBV7-2,.,.,TRBJ2-3
TGTGCCAGCAGTTTAAGGGAGCAGAACACTGAAGCTTTCTTT,CASSLREQNTEAFF,TRBV12-3/TRBV12-4,many,.,TRBJ1-1
TGTGCCAGCACCCCAGGCGCGTACTATGGCTACACCTTC,CASTPGAYYGYTF,TRBV6-5,few,.,TRBJ1-2
TGTGCTAGCAGCAAGGGACAGGCGCTATCTGGGGCCAACGTCCTGACTTTC,CASSKGQALSGANVLTF,TRBV7-7,few,TRBD1,TRBJ2-6
TGCAGTGCGCGAAGACTAGCGGGGGACCAAGAGACCCAGTACTTC,CSARRLAGDQETQYF,TRBV20-1,many,TRBD2,TRBJ2-5
TGTGCCAGCAGCTTGAAGGACGGGGAGGTCGAGACCCAGTACTTC,CASSLKDGEVETQYF,TRBV5-6,.,.,TRBJ2-5
TGTGCCAGCAGCCCGGGGGACAGCCTCAACGAGCAGTACTTC,CASSPGDSLNEQYF,TRBV11-3,.,.,TRBJ2-7
TGCAGCGTTGAAGATCTAGGGGCAGATACGCAGTATTTT,CSVEDLGADTQYF,TRBV29-1,.,.,TRBJ2-3
TGCGCCAGCAGCCAAGAGGAAGGGCTGACTACCGCCTCTGGGGCCAACGTCCTGACTTTC,CASSQEEGLTTASGANVLTF,TRBV4-1,few,.,TRBJ2-6
TGTGCCAGCACTGTACGGGGTGAAGCTTTCTTT,CASTVRGEAFF,TRBV6-5,.,.,TRBJ1-1
TGTGCCAGCAGCCCACGGGCTAACTATGGCTACACCTTC,CASSPRANYGYTF,TRBV7-2,.,.,TRBJ1-2
TGTGCCAGCAGCTTAGATGGGACTGAAGCTTTCTTT,CASSLDGTEAFF,TRBV7-9,.,.,TRBJ1-1
TGCAGCGTTAAGGGTTCCACTCCTAATTCACCCCTCCACTTT,CSVKGSTPNSPLHF,TRBV29-1,.,.,TRBJ1-6
TGCGCCAGCGGGGTGGGGGGGGCGAACACTGAAGCTTTCTTT,CASGVGGANTEAFF,TRBV5-1,once,.,TRBJ1-1
TGTGCCAGTAGTATAGATCGCCGGGGCGGAGGCTACACCTTC,CASSIDRRGGGYTF,TRBV19,.,.,TRBJ1-2
TGTGCCAGCGGGGCGGGCGGAGCCCAAGAGACCCAGTACTTC,CASGAGGAQETQYF,TRBV12-3/TRBV12-4,few,.,TRBJ2-5
TGTGCCAGCAGTTACTCCTGGACGCGTACGGGAGAGACCCAGTACTTC,CASSYSWTRTGETQYF,TRBV6-2/TRBV6-3,.,.,TRBJ2-5
TGTGCCAGCAGAAATCACGGGGGGGAGTCAGATACGCAGTATTTT,CASRNHGGESDTQYF,TRBV6-5,few,TRBD2,TRBJ2-3
TGCAGTGCCAACAGGGCCAGGGGCGGGGAGCTGTTTTTT,CSANRARGGELFF,TRBV20-1,.,.,TRBJ2-2